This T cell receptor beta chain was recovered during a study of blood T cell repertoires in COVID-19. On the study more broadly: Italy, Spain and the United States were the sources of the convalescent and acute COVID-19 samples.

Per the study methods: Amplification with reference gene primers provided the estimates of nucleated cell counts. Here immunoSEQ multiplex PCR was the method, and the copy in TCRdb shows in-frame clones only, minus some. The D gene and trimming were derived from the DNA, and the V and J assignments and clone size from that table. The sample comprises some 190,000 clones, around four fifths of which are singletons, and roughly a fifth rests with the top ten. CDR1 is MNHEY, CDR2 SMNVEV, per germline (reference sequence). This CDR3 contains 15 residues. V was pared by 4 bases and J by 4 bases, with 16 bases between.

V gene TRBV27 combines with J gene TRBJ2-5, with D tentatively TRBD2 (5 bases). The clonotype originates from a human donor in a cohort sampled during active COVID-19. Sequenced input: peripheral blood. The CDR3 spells CASSWRRTVRETQYF. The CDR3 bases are TGTGCCAGCAGTTGGAGGAGAACAGTAAGAGAGACCCAGTACTTC.